Following are 13 T cell receptor beta chains from one sample sequenced in a study of CD8 T cells in Susac syndrome. With random hexamers, reverse transcription was performed on roughly 0.45 to 1 ug of RNA. In TCRdb, the immunoSEQ multiplex PCR reads were re-called with MiXCR into one record per CDR3 protein. The sample carries about 200,000 distinct CDR3 sequences, roughly 94% recorded once. Sequencing was carried out using CD4+ T cells from PBMCs. These receptors all come from a human donor with multiple sclerosis.

This sequence joins TRBV4-1 and TRBJ2-3, with a tentative D call TRBD2 (5 bases). Trimming cost V 2 bases and J 6 bases, with 15 bases left between them. CDR3 length: 15 amino acids. Germline CDR1 MGHRA, CDR2 YSYEKL. The CDR3 loop reads CASSQSGDRRDTQYF. CDR3 in DNA: TGCGCCAGCAGCCAAAGCGGAGATCGGCGGGATACGCAGTATTTT.

This chain joins TRBV3-1 and TRBJ1-2, with TRBD1 identical over 7 bases. The CDR3 runs to 13 residues. V dropped 8 bases and J dropped 5; count of bases not matched to a gene: 8. Germline-derived CDR1 and CDR2 are LGHDT and YNNKEL (reference sequence). The CDR3 spells CASSPGTAYGYTF. CDR3 DNA sequence: TGTGCCAGCTCACCCGGGACAGCATATGGCTACACCTTC.

The V gene is TRBV30, the J gene TRBJ1-5; D remains ambiguous. V was pared by 0 bases and J by 7 bases, with 7 bases between. CDR1 and CDR2 from the germline V gene are GTSNPN and SVGIG (reference sequence). The CDR3 runs to 12 residues. CDR3 DNA sequence: TGTGCCTGGAGTGTGCAGGAGCAGCCCCAGCATTTT. Its protein product is CAWSVQEQPQHF.

This clonotype was picked up one time. The chain has TRBV20-1 and TRBJ2-7; maybe TRBD2 (7 bases). This CDR3 comprises 14 residues. Germline V lookup: CDR1 DFQATT, CDR2 SNEGSKA (reference sequence). V was clipped by 2 bases and J by 6 bases, with 17 bases between them. CDR3 in amino acids: CSARLGEGGAEQYF. DNA of the CDR3: TGCAGTGCTAGATTGGGGGAGGGGGGTGCCGAGCAGTACTTC.

This rearrangement joins TRBV27 to TRBJ1-6; 8 positions agree with TRBD1. CDR1 MNHEY and CDR2 SMNVEV come from the germline V gene (reference sequence). This CDR3 contains 17 residues. Germline trimming cut 1 base from V and 6 bases from J; bases unmatched to any gene: 8. CDR3 bases: TGTGCCAGCAGTTTATTCCATCAGGGGGCGGGTAATTCACCCCTCCACTTT. As protein: CASSLFHQGAGNSPLHF.

The chain employs TRBV29-1 and TRBJ1-1; D perhaps matches TRBD1 (6 bases). This CDR3 contains 12 residues. Germline CDR1 is SQVTM and CDR2 is ANQGSEA. Between the trimmed V and J ends, which lost 8 bases and 8 bases, there was a span of 18 bases. CDR3 nucleotide sequence: TGCAGCACAAGAGGGGGGGGAAAGGAAGCTTTCTTT. This gives the protein CSTRGGGKEAFF.

This rearrangement joins TRBV20-1 to TRBJ2-2; D perhaps matches TRBD2 (6 bases). This CDR3 has 16 amino acids. The germline gives CDR1 DFQATT, CDR2 SNEGSKA (reference sequence). V gave up 0 bases and J gave up 4 bases, with 15 bases separating them. The CDR3 here is CSARERVGGGTGELFF. As DNA, the CDR3 is TGCAGTGCTAGAGAAAGGGTCGGGGGAGGCACCGGGGAGCTGTTTTTT.

The V call is TRBV28, the J call TRBJ2-7, with D unresolved. The CDR3 contains 13 residues. Between the trimmed V and J ends, which lost 9 bases and 3 bases, there was a span of 15 bases. Germline CDR1 is MDHEN and CDR2 is SYDVKM. The CDR3, as DNA: TGTGCCAGTAGGACCCGGGTCCTCTACGAGCAGTACTTC. Residues: CASRTRVLYEQYF.

This sequence joins TRBV20-1 and TRBJ2-5; D unresolved. V lost 3 bases, J lost 5 bases, and 16 bases lay in between. This CDR3 is built from 14 residues. In germline, CDR1 is DFQATT, CDR2 SNEGSKA (reference sequence). The DNA for the CDR3 is TGCAGTGCTAGGGCGGACCTCTTCGGGGAGACCCAGTACTTC. This translates into CSARADLFGETQYF.

The count of this clonotype is one. The V gene is TRBV20-1, the J gene TRBJ2-7; 10 nucleotides agree with TRBD2. The CDR3 loop spans 16 amino acids. The V gene end was trimmed by 1 base and the J gene end by 4 bases; junction bases not matched to a gene: 10. Germline CDR1 and CDR2: DFQATT and SNEGSKA (reference sequence). The CDR3 here is CSARGSSGGATYEQYV. Written as DNA, the CDR3 is TGCAGTGCTAGAGGATCTAGCGGGGGCGCCACGTACGAGCAGTACGTC.

The rearrangement joins TRBV5-1 to TRBJ2-4, with D possibly called TRBD1 or TRBD2 (5 bases each). The CDR3 has 17 residues. V was pared by 1 base and J by 3 bases, with 17 bases between. From germline, CDR1 is SGHRS and CDR2 YFSETQ. The CDR3 DNA is TGCGCCAGCAGCTTGTCCGGGGCAGGGAGTAGCAAAAACATTCAGTACTTC. This encodes CASSLSGAGSSKNIQYF.

This chain links TRBV24-1 with TRBJ2-3, with a possible D match to TRBD2 (6 bases). Per the germline V gene, CDR1 is KGHDR and CDR2 is SFDVKD. Trimming pared 3 bases from V and 3 bases from J, leaving 12 bases between. This CDR3 comprises 15 residues. The CDR3 DNA follows: TGTGCCACCAGTGATCCAAATAGCGGAACAGATACGCAGTATTTT. Translating gives CATSDPNSGTDTQYF.

This chain links TRBV29-1 with TRBJ2-3, with D possibly matching TRBD2 (6 bases). Trimming pared 1 base from V and 2 bases from J, leaving 13 bases between. Germline V gene lookup returns CDR1 SQVTM and CDR2 ANQGSEA. This CDR3 is built from 15 residues. CDR3 region: CSVEGGSGYTDTQYF. The CDR3 bases are TGCAGCGTTGAAGGAGGGAGCGGGTACACAGATACGCAGTATTTT.